This is a list of T cell receptor beta chains from one sample in a study of identical twins. From the 5' RACE reads, TCRdb called clonotypes with MiXCR, one entry per CDR3 protein. The sample records approximately 260,000 distinct CDR3 sequences, roughly 13% being singletons. Input material: memory (CD45RO+) T cells sorted from blood. These receptors originate from a young woman in good health. The CDR3 runs from the conserved cysteine through the conserved F or W. The order of the fields is CDR3 length, J gene, D gene, clone size, V gene, CDR3 DNA, CDR3 protein. A D gene is named only where the DNA matches it firmly. Not every row has a clone size; where given, it reads once, few, many or a size class.

len: 13
j_gene: TRBJ1-2
d_gene: .
abundance: few
v_gene: TRBV12-3/TRBV12-4
CDR3nt: TGTGCCAGCAGTCTCAAGGGACTCTATGGCTACACCTTC
CDR3aa: CASSLKGLYGYTF

len: 16
j_gene: TRBJ2-3
d_gene: .
abundance: .
v_gene: TRBV27
CDR3nt: TGTGCCACCTCCGTCGGATCCTGGACTAGCACAGATACGCAGTATTTT
CDR3aa: CATSVGSWTSTDTQYF

len: 11
j_gene: TRBJ1-1
d_gene: .
abundance: few
v_gene: TRBV29-1
CDR3nt: TGCAGCGGCAGGGATGACACTGAAGCTTTCTTT
CDR3aa: CSGRDDTEAFF

len: 13
j_gene: TRBJ1-2
d_gene: TRBD1
abundance: few
v_gene: TRBV3-1
CDR3nt: TGTGCCAGCAGCCAAACAGGGGGAAGAGGCTACACCTTC
CDR3aa: CASSQTGGRGYTF

len: 12
j_gene: TRBJ2-1
d_gene: .
abundance: once
v_gene: TRBV20-1
CDR3nt: TGCAGTGCTGGCCCGACAGACAATGAGCAGTTCTTC
CDR3aa: CSAGPTDNEQFF

len: 15
j_gene: TRBJ2-6
d_gene: TRBD1
abundance: .
v_gene: TRBV7-9
CDR3nt: TGTGCCAGCTTCCGGACAGGGGCCGGGGCCAACGTCCTGACTTTC
CDR3aa: CASFRTGAGANVLTF

len: 14
j_gene: TRBJ1-1
d_gene: TRBD1
abundance: .
v_gene: TRBV10-3
CDR3nt: TGTGCCATCAGCCAGGGGGCGAGGAACACTGAAGCTTTCTTT
CDR3aa: CAISQGARNTEAFF

len: 13
j_gene: TRBJ1-1
d_gene: TRBD1
abundance: .
v_gene: TRBV6-6
CDR3nt: TGTGCCAGCAGTTACGCGACAGGGTTTGAAGCTTTCTTT
CDR3aa: CASSYATGFEAFF

len: 14
j_gene: TRBJ1-1
d_gene: .
abundance: few
v_gene: TRBV10-3
CDR3nt: TGTGCCATCAGTGGGAGTGAACCGAACACTGAAGCTTTCTTT
CDR3aa: CAISGSEPNTEAFF

len: 14
j_gene: TRBJ2-2
d_gene: .
abundance: .
v_gene: TRBV12-3/TRBV12-4
CDR3nt: TGTGCCAGTAAAGGACTCCGTAACACCGGGGAGCTGTTTTTT
CDR3aa: CASKGLRNTGELFF

len: 14
j_gene: TRBJ2-3
d_gene: .
abundance: many
v_gene: TRBV5-1
CDR3nt: TGCGCCAGCGCGTGGGAGGACCTGGCGAGTACGCAGTATTTT
CDR3aa: CASAWEDLASTQYF

len: 15
j_gene: TRBJ2-4
d_gene: TRBD1
abundance: .
v_gene: TRBV12-3/TRBV12-4
CDR3nt: TGTGCCAGCAGATCCAAGGACAGGGGGAAAAACATTCAGTACTTC
CDR3aa: CASRSKDRGKNIQYF

len: 12
j_gene: TRBJ1-1
d_gene: TRBD1
abundance: .
v_gene: TRBV25-1
CDR3nt: TGTGCCAGCTTGACAGGGGATTCTGAAGCTTTCTTT
CDR3aa: CASLTGDSEAFF

len: 14
j_gene: TRBJ2-7
d_gene: TRBD2
abundance: few
v_gene: TRBV20-1
CDR3nt: TGCAGTGCTTATTTAGCGGGAGGAACCTACGAGCAGTACTTC
CDR3aa: CSAYLAGGTYEQYF

len: 14
j_gene: TRBJ2-7
d_gene: TRBD2
abundance: .
v_gene: TRBV6-1
CDR3nt: TGTGCCAGCAGTCCCCTCGCGGGAGGGTACGAGCAGTACTTC
CDR3aa: CASSPLAGGYEQYF

len: 16
j_gene: TRBJ2-7
d_gene: TRBD2
abundance: few
v_gene: TRBV15
CDR3nt: TGTGCCACCAGCAGAGACCCGGGACTAGTGGCCTACGAGCAGTACTTC
CDR3aa: CATSRDPGLVAYEQYF

len: 14
j_gene: TRBJ2-2
d_gene: .
abundance: many
v_gene: TRBV29-1
CDR3nt: TGCAGTTCATTTGATCCGACGAACACCGGGGAGCTGTTTTTT
CDR3aa: CSSFDPTNTGELFF

len: 13
j_gene: TRBJ2-1
d_gene: .
abundance: few
v_gene: TRBV28
CDR3nt: TGTGCCAGCAGTTCCCAGGGTAACAATGAGCAGTTCTTC
CDR3aa: CASSSQGNNEQFF

len: 14
j_gene: TRBJ2-7
d_gene: TRBD2
abundance: .
v_gene: TRBV9
CDR3nt: TGTGCCAGCAGCGCCACTAGCGGTTCCTACGAGCAGTACTTC
CDR3aa: CASSATSGSYEQYF

len: 14
j_gene: TRBJ2-5
d_gene: .
abundance: few
v_gene: TRBV6-2/TRBV6-3
CDR3nt: TGTGCCAGCAGTTACGGCTACTTACAAGAGACCCAGTACTTC
CDR3aa: CASSYGYLQETQYF

len: 16
j_gene: TRBJ2-5
d_gene: .
abundance: .
v_gene: TRBV23-1
CDR3nt: TGCGCCAGCAGTCAATATGAGGGAACCCCTCAAGAGACCCAGTACTTC
CDR3aa: CASSQYEGTPQETQYF

len: 12
j_gene: TRBJ2-1
d_gene: .
abundance: many
v_gene: TRBV4-1
CDR3nt: TGCGCCAGCAGCCATGTAGGGAATGAGCAGTTCTTC
CDR3aa: CASSHVGNEQFF

len: 12
j_gene: TRBJ2-2
d_gene: .
abundance: many
v_gene: TRBV18
CDR3nt: TGTGCCAGCTCGCCTCGAACCGGGGAGCTGTTTTTT
CDR3aa: CASSPRTGELFF

len: 13
j_gene: TRBJ2-5
d_gene: .
abundance: .
v_gene: TRBV30
CDR3nt: TGTGCCTGGAGCCTATCCTTTCCTGAGACCCAGTACTTC
CDR3aa: CAWSLSFPETQYF

len: 14
j_gene: TRBJ1-2
d_gene: TRBD1
abundance: .
v_gene: TRBV7-2
CDR3nt: TGTGCCAGCAGCTTAGGGTCAGGGGGTGGGGGCTACACCTTC
CDR3aa: CASSLGSGGGGYTF

len: 11
j_gene: TRBJ2-7
d_gene: .
abundance: few
v_gene: TRBV2
CDR3nt: TGTGCCAGCGACAGAGCCTACGAGCAGTACTTC
CDR3aa: CASDRAYEQYF

len: 14
j_gene: TRBJ2-4
d_gene: .
abundance: few
v_gene: TRBV20-1
CDR3nt: TGCAGTGCTGGGGAGGGGGGTGCCAAAAACATTCAGTACTTC
CDR3aa: CSAGEGGAKNIQYF